The 32 T cell receptor beta chains listed next were all sequenced from one sample in a study of patients and donors after allogeneic stem cell transplantation. TCRdb analysed the RT-PCR reads with MiXCR anew, one entry per CDR3 protein. The sample has some 200,000 distinct CDR3 sequences, 41% seen once. The sample consisted of blood, either unsorted or a sorted T cell fraction (not recorded which). These receptors originate from a human donor who was either an allogeneic HSCT recipient or a stem cell or donor lymphocyte infusion donor (not recorded which). It is not recorded whose cells these are; they may come from a transplant donor.

The V gene is TRBV12-3 or TRBV12-4, the J gene TRBJ1-1; 9 bases fit TRBD1. The CDR3 is made up of 15 amino acids. The V and J ends lost 6 bases and 0 bases, in that order; junction bases with no gene match: 5. The chain's CDR3 is CASSLQGALNTEAFF. DNA of the CDR3: TGTGCCAGCAGCCTACAGGGGGCCCTGAACACTGAAGCTTTCTTT.

This clonotype was picked up a small number of times. This rearrangement joins TRBV10-3 to TRBJ2-1, with a possible D match to TRBD2 (6 bases). This CDR3 contains 11 residues. Looked up from germline, CDR1 is ENHRY and CDR2 is SYGVKD. V dropped 11 bases and J dropped 6 bases, with 11 bases sitting between them. In nucleotides, the CDR3 is TGTGCCGGGGGGACGGCCAATGAGCAGTTCTTC. This codes for CAGGTANEQFF.

V usage is TRBV12-5 and J usage is TRBJ2-1; TRBD2 aligns across 7 bases. This CDR3 spans 14 amino acids. The V gene's germline CDR1 is LGHNT and CDR2 FRNRAP. J gave up 1 base and V 8 bases, and 5 bases lay outside the gene matches. DNA for the CDR3: TGTGCTAGTAAGGCGGGAGATTCCTACAATGAGCAGTTCTTC. Its protein is CASKAGDSYNEQFF.

CDR3 coding DNA: TGCGCCAGCAGCCAAGAGGAGGGAGGAGAGACCCAGTACTTC. It specifies CASSQEEGGETQYF. The chain uses TRBV4-3 and TRBJ2-5; D is perhaps TRBD2 (6 bases). The V end was cut by 0 bases, the J end by 4 bases, with 9 bases between. CDR1 LGHNA and CDR2 YSLEER come from the germline V gene. CDR3 length equals 14 residues.

This clonotype was counted only a few times. The genes are TRBV7-2 and TRBJ2-5, with D maybe TRBD1 (5 bases). CDR3 length equals 14 residues. CDR1 is SGHTA, CDR2 FQGNSA, per germline. V lost 0 bases and J 1 base, leaving 6 bases between the germline ends. The CDR3 bases are TGTGCCAGCAGCTTAGCCAGGGTCCAAGAGACCCAGTACTTC. Residues: CASSLARVQETQYF.

Remarks on this clonotype: A junction end diverges from the germline sequence, so it may reflect a read error. The genes are TRBV12-3 or TRBV12-4 and TRBJ1-5; 8 bases fit TRBD1. The CDR3 consists of 16 residues. The CDR3 DNA reads TGTGCCAGCAGCGGCCTCGGGACAGGTCTGAATCAGTCCCAGCATTTT. Its translation is CASSGLGTGLNQSQHF.

This clonotype was found a few times. The chain is built from TRBV12-3 or TRBV12-4 and TRBJ2-1; the match to TRBD1 covers 7 bases. The CDR3 consists of 13 residues. V dropped 8 bases and J dropped 4; count of bases not matched to a gene: 5. The DNA for the CDR3 is TGTGCCAGCCTGGGACAGAAATACAATGAGCAGTTCTTC. Translating gives CASLGQKYNEQFF.

The V and J genes are TRBV20-1 and TRBJ1-2; 10 positions match TRBD1. Germline V gene lookup returns CDR1 DFQATT and CDR2 SNEGSKA (reference sequence). The V segment lost 5 bases and the J segment 4 bases; nucleotides outside the gene matches: 13. CDR3 length: 16 amino acids. CDR3 sequence reads: CSAFSPGQGFRYGYTF. CDR3 DNA: TGCAGTGCTTTTAGCCCGGGACAGGGGTTTCGCTATGGCTACACCTTC.

There are a few counts of this clonotype. This rearrangement joins TRBV19 to TRBJ1-2; D unclear. Trimming removed 3 bases from V and 4 bases from J, with 15 bases in between. CDR3 size: 15 residues. CDR1 and CDR2 from the germline V gene are LNHDA and SQIVND (reference sequence). The CDR3, as DNA: TGTGCCAGTAGTATCTACGGGGAGGGAGGCTATGGCTACACCTTC. Protein sequence: CASSIYGEGGYGYTF.

CDR3 in DNA: TGTGCCAGCAGCTCTCACCCCGGGTCCTCTGGAAACACCATATATTTT. This codes for CASSSHPGSSGNTIYF. The J gene is TRBJ1-3, the V gene TRBV3-1; D call uncertain. In germline, CDR1 is LGHDT, CDR2 YNNKEL (reference sequence). This CDR3 contains 16 residues. The V end was cut by 5 bases, the J end by 0 bases, with 14 bases between.

The chain joins TRBV6-2 or TRBV6-3 to TRBJ1-2; D is undetermined. V shed 0 bases and J shed 4 bases, with 12 bases lying between them. Germline assignment: CDR1 MNHEY and CDR2 SVGEGT. This CDR3 comprises 15 residues. The CDR3: CASSYSDGRGYGYTF. CDR3 coding DNA: TGTGCCAGCAGTTACTCTGACGGAAGAGGCTATGGCTACACCTTC.

The V call is TRBV4-1, the J call TRBJ1-4, with unresolved D. The V end lost 4 bases, the J end lost 8 bases, and 8 bases lay between the germline ends. This CDR3 is 12 amino acids long. Germline V gives CDR1 MGHRA, CDR2 YSYEKL. CDR3 nucleotide sequence: TGCGCCAGCAGCCTCGAACGGGAAAAACTGTTTTTT. Amino acid sequence: CASSLEREKLFF.

The chain carries TRBV9 and TRBJ1-5; 8 bases fit TRBD1. The junction had 3 bases not matched to a gene; V was cut back by 4 bases and J by 6 bases. The CDR3 totals 13 residues. Germline V lookup: CDR1 SGDLS, CDR2 YYNGEE. The CDR3 here is CASSRTGGQPQHF. In DNA form, the CDR3 reads TGTGCCAGCAGCCGCACAGGGGGTCAGCCCCAGCATTTT.

This clonotype was found a few times. The J gene is TRBJ2-2, the V gene TRBV20-1; D assignment may be TRBD1 or TRBD2 (7 bases each). Trimming removed 1 base at V and 5 bases at J, with 17 bases between. Germline V CDR1 and CDR2: DFQATT, SNEGSKA (reference sequence). This CDR3 is 16 amino acids long. CDR3 in DNA: TGCAGTGCTAGAGTAAGGGAGGGACAGATAACCGGGGAGCTGTTTTTT. It encodes CSARVREGQITGELFF.

In this sample, this clonotype turned up a few times. The J gene is TRBJ1-5, the V gene TRBV4-3, with D unresolved. Trimming removed 0 bases from V and 4 bases from J, with 13 bases in between. The length of the CDR3 is 16 residues. Looked up from germline, CDR1 is LGHNA and CDR2 is YSLEER. CDR3 sequence reads: CASSQEVGRANQPQHF. The CDR3 nucleotides read TGCGCCAGCAGCCAAGAGGTTGGGAGGGCAAATCAGCCCCAGCATTTT.

This clonotype has just a few counts. In DNA form, the CDR3 reads TGCAGCGTCCTGCAAAACAATGAGCAGTTCTTC. Translating gives CSVLQNNEQFF. The chain combines TRBV29-1 with TRBJ2-1; D is unresolved. Trimming shortened V by 6 bases and J by 5 bases, and 8 bases separated the two germline ends. The germline gives CDR1 SQVTM, CDR2 ANQGSEA. The CDR3 totals 11 residues.

This sequence joins TRBV11-2 and TRBJ1-3; TRBD1 is a possible D gene (6 bases). The germline CDR1 and CDR2 sequences are SGHAT and FQNNGV. The CDR3 length is 16 residues. V lost 5 bases, J lost 1 base, and 15 bases lay in between. The CDR3 coding sequence is TGTGCCAGCAGCCCTAGGACAGATCGGTCTGGAAACACCATATATTTT. Protein: CASSPRTDRSGNTIYF.

This clonotype came up a few times. The chain couples TRBV2 to TRBJ2-3; TRBD2 aligns across 9 bases. The germline V gene encodes CDR1 SNHLY and CDR2 FYNNEI. This CDR3 has 15 amino acids. Trimming removed 3 bases from V and 5 bases from J; junction bases left unmatched: 6. CDR3 protein: CASSDFLAGEDTQYF. The CDR3 bases are TGTGCCAGCAGTGATTTTTTAGCGGGAGAAGATACGCAGTATTTT.

The gene calls are TRBV30 and TRBJ2-3; D may correspond to TRBD1 or TRBD2 (5 bases each). CDR3 length: 15 amino acids. CDR1 GTSNPN and CDR2 SVGIG come from the germline V gene (reference sequence). The ends were cut back, 4 bases at V and 2 bases at J, with 16 bases in the middle. The CDR3 nucleotides read TGTGCCTGGACCCGGGACGGGATTTCCACAGATACGCAGTATTTT. Translation gives CAWTRDGISTDTQYF. Together with reference TRBV30 and TRBJ2-3, the CDR3 gives the full variable domain: SQTIHQWPATLVQPVGSPLSLECTVEGTSNPNLYWYRQAAGRGLQLLFYSVGIGQISSEVPQNLSASRPQDRQFILSSKKLLLSDSGFYLCAWTRDGISTDTQYFGPGTRLTVL.

The chain couples TRBV5-1 to TRBJ2-7; 8 nucleotides line up with TRBD2. The CDR3 length is 16 residues. The germline V gene has CDR1 SGHRS and CDR2 YFSETQ. Unmatched junction bases numbered 10, after V lost 4 bases and J lost 1 base. The CDR3 here is CASSIRLAGTSYEQYF. The DNA of the CDR3 is TGCGCCAGCAGCATCAGATTAGCGGGAACTTCCTACGAGCAGTACTTC.

J is TRBJ2-1 and V is TRBV7-8, with 15 bases that match TRBD2. The germline V gene encodes CDR1 SGHVS and CDR2 FQNEAQ. Unmatched junction bases numbered 6, after V lost 1 base and J lost 8 bases. The CDR3 runs 17 residues. The CDR3 nucleotides read TGTGCCAGCAGCTTAGAGTGGGGACTAGCGGGAGGATATGAGCAGTTCTTC. Translating gives CASSLEWGLAGGYEQFF.

This clonotype was detected only a few times. The rearrangement joins TRBV7-9 to TRBJ1-1; no firm D call. The length of the CDR3 is 14 residues. V lost 5 bases to trimming and J lost 0 bases, with 10 bases between them. Germline V gene data show CDR1 as SEHNR and CDR2 as FQNEAQ (reference sequence). DNA of the CDR3: TGTGCCAGCAGCCCCGCCGGAATGAACACTGAAGCTTTCTTT. Translated: CASSPAGMNTEAFF.

The chain links TRBV13 to TRBJ2-4; 8 bases agree with TRBD2. CDR3 length equals 16 residues. CDR1 and CDR2 from the germline V gene are PRHDT and FYEKMQ (reference sequence). V was clipped by 6 bases and J by 1 base; unmatched bases: 8. The DNA for the CDR3 is TGTGCCAGCAGTGTTAGCGGGAAGGGGGCCAAAAACATTCAGTACTTC. It is translated as CASSVSGKGAKNIQYF.

V gene TRBV7-2 combines with J gene TRBJ2-1, with 11 bases that match TRBD2. The junction had 9 bases not matched to a gene; V was cut back by 5 bases and J by 6 bases. Germline CDR1 is SGHTA and CDR2 is FQGNSA. The CDR3 runs to 16 residues. Here the CDR3 reads CASSLLGLAGSNEQFF. CDR3 nucleotides: TGTGCCAGCAGCCTACTCGGACTAGCGGGCTCCAATGAGCAGTTCTTC.

The chain is built from TRBV27 and TRBJ2-7, with 14 bases aligning to TRBD2. CDR1 and CDR2 (germline): MNHEY, SMNVEV (reference sequence). CDR3 size: 17 residues. J was trimmed by 4 bases and V by 3 bases; bases with no gene match: 8. In DNA form, the CDR3 reads TGTGCCAGCAGTTTTACCCCCGGGACTAGCGGGAGTTACGAGCAGTACTTC. Amino acid sequence: CASSFTPGTSGSYEQYF.

CDR3 amino acids: CASSFAPGRANTEAFF. The DNA of the CDR3 is TGTGCCAGCAGCTTTGCCCCTGGCAGGGCGAACACTGAAGCTTTCTTT. The chain links TRBV7-6 to TRBJ1-1, with D maybe TRBD1 (5 bases). This CDR3 region has 16 residues. Germline assignment: CDR1 SGHVS and CDR2 FNYEAQ. Trimming cost V 3 bases and J 1 base, with 15 bases left between them.

This clonotype was counted between two and nine times. The chain links TRBV5-1 to TRBJ2-3; 9 bases line up with TRBD2. There are 16 residues in the CDR3. V lost 4 bases to trimming and J lost 2 bases; unmatched junction nucleotides: 8. The germline V gene encodes CDR1 SGHRS and CDR2 YFSETQ. CDR3 sequence reads: CASSHSAGGPTDTQYF. CDR3 sequence (DNA): TGCGCCAGCAGCCACTCAGCGGGAGGACCCACAGATACGCAGTATTTT.

This chain connects TRBV28 to TRBJ1-5, with D hard to call. Trimming cost V 4 bases and J 1 base, with 17 bases left between them. This CDR3 has 17 residues. Germline V gene sequence: CDR1 MDHEN, CDR2 SYDVKM. CDR3 in DNA: TGTGCCAGCAGTTCCTCGACGGGCTTGGGGAGCAATCAGCCCCAGCATTTT. Its translation: CASSSSTGLGSNQPQHF.

This clonotype has only a few counts. This CDR3 is CASRETGDEQYF. CDR3 sequence (DNA): TGTGCCAGCAGAGAAACAGGGGACGAGCAGTACTTC. The V and J genes are TRBV6-2 or TRBV6-3 and TRBJ2-7, with 7 positions matching TRBD1. The CDR3 is 12 amino acids. The V and J ends lost 6 bases and 5 bases, in that order; junction bases with no gene match: 4. Germline loops: CDR1 MNHEY, CDR2 SVGEGT.

The CDR3 protein is CSVEDPGLALNTDTQYF. CDR3 in DNA: TGCAGCGTTGAAGATCCGGGACTAGCATTAAACACAGATACGCAGTATTTT. This chain links TRBV29-1 with TRBJ2-3; 9 bases are shared with TRBD2. Germline CDR1 reads SQVTM; CDR2 reads ANQGSEA. CDR3 length: 17 residues. Losses at the gene ends were 0 bases for V and 2 bases for J; bases not matched to a gene: 9.

The chain is built from TRBV14 and TRBJ1-6; D is ambiguous. CDR1 SGHDN and CDR2 FVKESK come from the germline V gene. Trimming removed 6 bases at V and 9 bases at J, with 12 bases between. The CDR3 consists of 13 residues. The CDR3 DNA follows: TGTGCCAGCAGGCAAACTCCGGGTTCACCCCTCCACTTT. This translates into CASRQTPGSPLHF.

CDR3 protein: CASRRTSGSWTDTQYF. The CDR3 nucleotides are TGTGCCAGCAGGCGGACTAGCGGGAGTTGGACAGATACGCAGTATTTT. The chain joins TRBV2 to TRBJ2-3, with TRBD2 matching 13 bases. Trimming cost V 6 bases and J 3 bases; bases outside gene matches: 6. This CDR3 region has 16 residues. Germline lookup yields CDR1 SNHLY and CDR2 FYNNEI.